This is a list of T cell receptor beta chains from one sample in a study of human T cells and chemical hapten exposure. Each CDR3 protein is one row after TCRdb ran MiXCR on the RACE reads. Of 82,000 or so distinct CDR3 sequences listed, over 10% are singletons. The sequencing here drew on whole blood, taken in connection with sensitization to the hapten diphenylcyclopropenone (DPC). The receptors were gathered from a woman between 45 and 60 years old with alopecia areata. Some clones in this sample may be carry-over from other donors' samples. Both conserved end residues are part of each CDR3. The D gene is left open where the match is weak. Clone size is not always given. Where it is, it says once, few, many or a class for expanded clones.

d_call clone_size j_call v_call cdr3_nt cdr3_aa
NA few TRBJ2-5 TRBV7-2 TGTGCCAGCAGCCTTAGCGTGCAAGAGACCCAGTACTTC CASSLSVQETQYF
TRBD1 NA TRBJ2-7 TRBV20-1 TGCAGTGCTAGGCAGACAGGGCACGAGCAGTACTTC CSARQTGHEQYF
NA many TRBJ2-5 TRBV14 TGTGCCAGCAGCCAAGCCTCGTCTTGGTATAGGCGAGAGACCCAGTACTTC CASSQASSWYRRETQYF
NA NA TRBJ2-1 TRBV21-1 TGTGCCAGCAGCAAAGATCAGGGAGGAAGCTACAATGAGCAGTTCTTC CASSKDQGGSYNEQFF
NA many TRBJ1-1 TRBV7-2 TGTGCCAGCAGCTTCCGCCGGGGCGCTGAAGCTTTCTTT CASSFRRGAEAFF
TRBD1 NA TRBJ1-1 TRBV12-3/TRBV12-4 TGTGCCAGCAGTCCCCGACAGGGTTCCGTGAACACTGAAGCTTTCTTT CASSPRQGSVNTEAFF
NA few TRBJ2-7 TRBV10-3 TGTGCCAGTAATCGCGACACCGCTTACTACGAGCAGTACTTC CASNRDTAYYEQYF
NA many TRBJ2-3 TRBV12-3/TRBV12-4 TGTGCCAGCAGCTCCGGACAGAGGACAGATACGCAGTATTTT CASSSGQRTDTQYF
NA few TRBJ1-5 TRBV19 TGTGCCAGTAGGGACAGCCTCAATCAGCCCCAGCATTTT CASRDSLNQPQHF
TRBD2 many TRBJ2-1 TRBV18 TGTGCCAGCTCACCACCGGGACTAGCGGAACAGCTGGATGAGCAGTTCTTC CASSPPGLAEQLDEQFF